This note documents a single TCR beta chain sequence. TCRdb re-called the 5' RACE reads through MiXCR, storing one row per CDR3 protein. The profile covers fewer than 55,000 distinct CDR3 sequences, with 3% to 4% appearing a single time and approximately 3% taken by the ten largest. The record originates from a study of early T cells in non-severe SARS-CoV-2 infection. The CDR3 sequence is 16 residues long. Losses at the gene ends were 2 bases for V and 0 bases for J; bases not matched to a gene: 4. The specimen sequenced was whole blood. V gene TRBV12-3 or TRBV12-4 combines with J gene TRBJ1-5, with TRBD1 matching over 7 bases. The sequence was collected from an adult who was a healthcare worker with PCR-confirmed SARS-CoV-2 infection or an uninfected control (not recorded which). The CDR3: CASSLHRGYSNQPQHF. The CDR3 DNA reads TGTGCCAGCAGTTTACACAGGGGCTATAGCAATCAGCCCCAGCATTTT.